This TCR beta chain was identified in a study of cytomegalovirus exposure and HLA in healthy donors. Comment on this clone: The antigen remains undetermined.

Germline V gene sequence: CDR1 MRHNA, CDR2 SNTAGT. Trimming cost V 4 bases and J 2 bases, with 10 bases left between them. This CDR3 is 14 amino acids long. Findings of the study overall: For most subjects, TCR beta sequences were reported to predict HLA-A and HLA-B alleles with accuracy. The dataset shows that most TCR sequences were rare, while some public TCRs occurred in many donors. The productive fraction for most TCR beta V segments was about 90% or about 30% in an earlier analysis.

The PCR had 60 Vbeta and 13 Jbeta primers. TCRdb keeps only in-frame clones here, not all; method: immunoSEQ multiplex PCR. The top ten hold about 0.98% of the sample, which has 150,000 to 200,000 clones, more than 75% seen once. This sequence joins TRBV6-4 and TRBJ2-3; the D gene is possibly TRBD2 (6 bases). The receptor was isolated from a girl between 2 and 10 years old in good health and CMV-seropositive. The sequencing sample was made of PBMCs. The CDR3 DNA reads as TGTGCCAGCAGTGCCGGAGGGAACACAGATACGCAGTATTTT. This encodes CASSAGGNTDTQYF.